This TCR beta chain was identified in a study of CD8+ T cells in alopecia areata. Whole-study results and caveats: Among the cells sequenced in scalp samples are also the resident alphabeta T cells of normal skin. Many expanded lesional clones remained in scalp and blood on tofacitinib.

V lost 2 bases, J lost 10 bases, and 14 bases lay in between. The CDR3 has 13 residues. From germline, CDR1 is GTSNPN and CDR2 SVGIG (reference sequence). Sample treatment: oral pan-JAK inhibitor, 5-10 mg twice daily. Following extraction, RNA underwent reverse transcription to cDNA, which served as the sequencing template. Sequenced by immunoSEQ multiplex PCR; TCRdb stores in-frame clones only, minus some. The table records roughly 200,000 clones, about 40% of them present only once. This clone was observed a few times. The antigen is unknown. The chain employs TRBV30 and TRBJ1-4; possible D gene TRBD1, 5 bases. This sequence was found in a human donor with alopecia areata. Material: CD4+ T cells sorted from blood, obtained at approximately week 36, from a patient treated with tofacitinib. CDR3 sequence reads: CAWSSGRVGKLFF. CDR3 in DNA: TGTGCCTGGAGTTCGGGCAGGGTGGGAAAACTGTTTTTT.